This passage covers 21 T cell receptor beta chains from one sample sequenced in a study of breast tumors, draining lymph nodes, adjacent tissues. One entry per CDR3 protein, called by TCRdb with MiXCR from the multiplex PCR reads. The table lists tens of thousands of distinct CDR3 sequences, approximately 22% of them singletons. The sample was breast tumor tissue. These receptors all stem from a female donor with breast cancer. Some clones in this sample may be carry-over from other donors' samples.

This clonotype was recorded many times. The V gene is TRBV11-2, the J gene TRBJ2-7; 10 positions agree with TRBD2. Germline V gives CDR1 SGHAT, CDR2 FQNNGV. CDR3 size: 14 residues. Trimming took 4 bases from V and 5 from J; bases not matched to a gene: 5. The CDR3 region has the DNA TGTGCCAGCAGCTCCAGCGGGAGGGTGAACGAGCAGTACTTC. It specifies CASSSSGRVNEQYF.

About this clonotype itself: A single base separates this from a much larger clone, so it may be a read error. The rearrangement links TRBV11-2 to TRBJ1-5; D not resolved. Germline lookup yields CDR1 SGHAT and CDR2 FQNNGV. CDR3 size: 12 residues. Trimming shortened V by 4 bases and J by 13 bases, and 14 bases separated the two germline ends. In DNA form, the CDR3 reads TGTGCCAGCAGCTCTAACTTCGGGCCTCAGCATTTT. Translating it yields CASSSNFGPQHF.

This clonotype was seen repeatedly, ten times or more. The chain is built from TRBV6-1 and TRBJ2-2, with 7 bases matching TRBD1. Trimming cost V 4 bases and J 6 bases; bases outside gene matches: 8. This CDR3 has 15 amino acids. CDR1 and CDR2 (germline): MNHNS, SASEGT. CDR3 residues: CASSGVGQKSGELFF. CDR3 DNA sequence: TGTGCCAGCAGTGGCGTGGGACAGAAGTCCGGGGAGCTGTTTTTT.

In DNA form, the CDR3 reads TGTGCCAGCTCACCACCTCTTAGCGCCTGGCCGGATACGCAGTATTTT. Amino acids: CASSPPLSAWPDTQYF. V is TRBV18 and J is TRBJ2-3, with a possible D match to TRBD2 (5 bases). The germline gives CDR1 KGHSH, CDR2 LQKENI. The CDR3 spans 16 residues. Trimming stripped 0 bases from V and 6 bases from J, with 16 bases between.

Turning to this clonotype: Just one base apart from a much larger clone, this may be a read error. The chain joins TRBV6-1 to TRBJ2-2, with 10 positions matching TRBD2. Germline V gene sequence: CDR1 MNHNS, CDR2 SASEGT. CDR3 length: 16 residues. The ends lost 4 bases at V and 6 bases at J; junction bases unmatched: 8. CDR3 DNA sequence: TGTGCCAGCAGTGTAGGGGCTAGCGGGGGATCCGGGGAGCTGTTTTTT. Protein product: CASSVGASGGSGELFF.

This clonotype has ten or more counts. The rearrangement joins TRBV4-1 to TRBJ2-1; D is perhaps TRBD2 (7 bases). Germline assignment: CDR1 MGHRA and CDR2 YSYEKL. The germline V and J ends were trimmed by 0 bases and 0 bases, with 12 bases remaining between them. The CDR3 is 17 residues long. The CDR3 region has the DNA TGCGCCAGCAGCCAAGAGCCAAGGGGGGGCTCCTACAATGAGCAGTTCTTC. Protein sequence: CASSQEPRGGSYNEQFF.

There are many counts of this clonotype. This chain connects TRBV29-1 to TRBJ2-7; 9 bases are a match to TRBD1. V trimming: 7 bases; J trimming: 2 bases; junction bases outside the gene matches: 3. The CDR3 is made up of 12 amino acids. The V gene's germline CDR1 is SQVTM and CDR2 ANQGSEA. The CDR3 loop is CSGGTGTYEQYF. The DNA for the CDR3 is TGCAGCGGGGGGACAGGGACCTACGAGCAGTACTTC.

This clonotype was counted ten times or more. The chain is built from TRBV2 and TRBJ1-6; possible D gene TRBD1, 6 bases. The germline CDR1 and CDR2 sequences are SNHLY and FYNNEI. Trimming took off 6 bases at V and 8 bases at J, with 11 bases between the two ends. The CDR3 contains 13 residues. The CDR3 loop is CASRAGEDSPLHF. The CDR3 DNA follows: TGTGCCAGCAGGGCAGGGGAGGATTCACCCCTCCACTTT.

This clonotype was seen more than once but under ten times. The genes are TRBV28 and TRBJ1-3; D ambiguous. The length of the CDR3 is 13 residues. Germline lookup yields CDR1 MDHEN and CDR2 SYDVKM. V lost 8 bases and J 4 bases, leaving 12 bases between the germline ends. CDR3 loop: CASRDIGGNTIYF. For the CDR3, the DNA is TGTGCCAGCCGCGATATCGGGGGAAACACCATATATTTT.

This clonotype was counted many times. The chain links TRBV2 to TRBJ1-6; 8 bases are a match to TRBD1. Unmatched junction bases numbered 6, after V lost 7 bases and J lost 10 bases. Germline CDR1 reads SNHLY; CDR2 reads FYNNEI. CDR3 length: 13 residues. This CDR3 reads CASIQGAGSPLHF. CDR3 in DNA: TGTGCCAGCATCCAGGGGGCGGGATCACCCCTCCACTTT.

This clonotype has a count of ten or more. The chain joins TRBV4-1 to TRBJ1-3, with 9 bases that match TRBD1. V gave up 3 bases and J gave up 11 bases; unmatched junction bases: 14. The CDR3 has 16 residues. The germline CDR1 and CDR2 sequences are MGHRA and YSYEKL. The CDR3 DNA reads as TGCGCCAGCAGCCATATGGGACAGGGTGAGAATCGCGCCATATATTTT. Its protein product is CASSHMGQGENRAIYF.

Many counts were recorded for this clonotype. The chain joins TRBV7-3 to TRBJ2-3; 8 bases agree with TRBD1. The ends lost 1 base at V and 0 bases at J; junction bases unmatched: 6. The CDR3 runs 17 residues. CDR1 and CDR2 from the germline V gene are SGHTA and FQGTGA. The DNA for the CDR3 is TGTGCCAGCAGCTTAAGAGCTGGACAGGGTAGCACAGATACGCAGTATTTT. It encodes CASSLRAGQGSTDTQYF.

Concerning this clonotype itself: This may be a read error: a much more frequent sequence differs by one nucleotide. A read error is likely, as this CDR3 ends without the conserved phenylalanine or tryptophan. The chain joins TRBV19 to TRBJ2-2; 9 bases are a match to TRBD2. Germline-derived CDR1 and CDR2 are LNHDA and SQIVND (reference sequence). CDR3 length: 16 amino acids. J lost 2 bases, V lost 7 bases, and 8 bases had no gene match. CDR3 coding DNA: TGTGCCAGTACTACCCTAGCGGGAAGTAACACCGGGGAGCTGTTTCTT. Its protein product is CASTTLAGSNTGELFL.

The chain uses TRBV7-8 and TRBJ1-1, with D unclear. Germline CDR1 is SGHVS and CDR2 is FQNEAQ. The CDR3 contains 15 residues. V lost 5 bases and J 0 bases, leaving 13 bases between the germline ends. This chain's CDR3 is CASSLHTNMNTEAFF. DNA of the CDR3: TGTGCCAGCAGCCTCCACACAAACATGAACACTGAAGCTTTCTTT. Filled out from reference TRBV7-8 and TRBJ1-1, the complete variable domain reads GAGVSQSPRYKVAKRGQDVALRCDPISGHVSLFWYQQALGQGPEFLTYFQNEAQLDKSGLPSDRFFAERPEGSVSTLKIQRTQQEDSAVYLCASSLHTNMNTEAFFGQGTRLTVV.

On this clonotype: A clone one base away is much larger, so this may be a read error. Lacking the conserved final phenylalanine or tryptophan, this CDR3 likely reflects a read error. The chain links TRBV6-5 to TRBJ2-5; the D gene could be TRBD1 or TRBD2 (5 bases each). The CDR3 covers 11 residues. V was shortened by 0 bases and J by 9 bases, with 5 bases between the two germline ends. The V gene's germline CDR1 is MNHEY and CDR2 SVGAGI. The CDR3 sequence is CASSYSGAQYL. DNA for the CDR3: TGTGCCAGCAGTTACTCGGGGGCCCAGTACCTC.

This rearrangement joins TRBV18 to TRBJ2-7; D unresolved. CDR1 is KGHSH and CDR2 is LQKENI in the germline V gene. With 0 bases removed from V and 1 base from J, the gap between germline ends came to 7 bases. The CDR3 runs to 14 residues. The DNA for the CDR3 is TGTGCCAGCTCACCACCGACACGATCCTACGAGCAGTACTTC. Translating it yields CASSPPTRSYEQYF.

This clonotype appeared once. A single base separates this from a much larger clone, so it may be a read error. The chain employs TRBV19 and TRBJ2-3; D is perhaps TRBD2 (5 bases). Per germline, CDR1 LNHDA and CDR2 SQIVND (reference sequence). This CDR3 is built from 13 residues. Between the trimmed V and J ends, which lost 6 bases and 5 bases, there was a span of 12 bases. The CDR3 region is CASSGIARDTQYF. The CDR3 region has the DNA TGTGCCAGTAGCGGGATTGCTCGAGATACGCAGTATTTT.

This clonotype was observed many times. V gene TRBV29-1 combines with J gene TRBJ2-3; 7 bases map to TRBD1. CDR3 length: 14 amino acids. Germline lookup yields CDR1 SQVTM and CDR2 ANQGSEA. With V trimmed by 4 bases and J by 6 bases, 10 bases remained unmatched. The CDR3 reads CSVVPAGGADTQYF. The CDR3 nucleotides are TGCAGCGTTGTACCCGCAGGGGGTGCGGATACGCAGTATTTT.

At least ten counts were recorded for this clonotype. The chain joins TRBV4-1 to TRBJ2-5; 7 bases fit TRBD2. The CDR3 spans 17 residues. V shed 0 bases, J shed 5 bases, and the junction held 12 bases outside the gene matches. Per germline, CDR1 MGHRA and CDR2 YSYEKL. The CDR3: CASSQDGAGLGGETQYF. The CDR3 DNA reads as TGCGCCAGCAGCCAAGATGGGGCGGGCCTCGGGGGGGAGACCCAGTACTTC.

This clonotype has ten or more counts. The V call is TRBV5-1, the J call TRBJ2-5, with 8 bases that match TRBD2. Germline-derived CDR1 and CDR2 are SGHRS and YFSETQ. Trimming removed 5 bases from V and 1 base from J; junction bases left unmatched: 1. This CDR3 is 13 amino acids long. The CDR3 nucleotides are TGCGCCAGCAGGGGGACTAGCCAAGAGACCCAGTACTTC. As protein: CASRGTSQETQYF.

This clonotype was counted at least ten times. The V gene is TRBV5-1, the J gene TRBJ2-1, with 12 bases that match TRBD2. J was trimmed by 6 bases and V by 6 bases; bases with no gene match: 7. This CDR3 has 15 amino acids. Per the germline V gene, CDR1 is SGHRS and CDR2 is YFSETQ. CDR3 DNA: TGCGCCAGCACTACTCTAGCGGGAGGGCCCAATGAGCAGTTCTTC. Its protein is CASTTLAGGPNEQFF.